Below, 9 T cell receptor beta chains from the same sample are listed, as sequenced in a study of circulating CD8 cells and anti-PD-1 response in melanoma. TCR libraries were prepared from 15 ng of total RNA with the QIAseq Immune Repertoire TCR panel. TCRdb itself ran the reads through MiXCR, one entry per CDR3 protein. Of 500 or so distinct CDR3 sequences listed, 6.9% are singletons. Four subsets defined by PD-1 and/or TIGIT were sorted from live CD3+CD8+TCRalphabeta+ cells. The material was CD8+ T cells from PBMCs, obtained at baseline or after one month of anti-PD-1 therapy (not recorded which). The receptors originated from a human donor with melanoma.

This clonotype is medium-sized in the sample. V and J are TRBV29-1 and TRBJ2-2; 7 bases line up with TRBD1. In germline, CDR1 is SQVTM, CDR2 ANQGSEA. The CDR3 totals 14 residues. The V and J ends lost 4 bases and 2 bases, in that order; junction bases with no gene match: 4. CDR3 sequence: CSVVAGGNTGELFF. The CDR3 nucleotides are TGCAGCGTTGTGGCAGGGGGAAACACCGGGGAGCTGTTTTTT.

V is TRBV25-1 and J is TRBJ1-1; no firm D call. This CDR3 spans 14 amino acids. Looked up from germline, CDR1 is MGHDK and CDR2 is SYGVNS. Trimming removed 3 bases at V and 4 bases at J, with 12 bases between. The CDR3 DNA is TGTGCCAGCAGTGAGGAGCAGGCAGGCACTGAAGCTTTCTTT. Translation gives CASSEEQAGTEAFF.

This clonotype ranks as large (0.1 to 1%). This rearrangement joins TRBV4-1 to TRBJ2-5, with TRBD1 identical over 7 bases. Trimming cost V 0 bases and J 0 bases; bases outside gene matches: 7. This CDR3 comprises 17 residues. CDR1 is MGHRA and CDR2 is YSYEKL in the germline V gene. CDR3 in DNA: TGCGCCAGCAGCCAAGATGGGACAGTGACTTACCAAGAGACCCAGTACTTC. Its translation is CASSQDGTVTYQETQYF.

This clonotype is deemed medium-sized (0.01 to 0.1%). This chain's CDR3 is CASSETGERYEQYF. In DNA, the CDR3 is TGTGCCAGCAGTGAGACAGGGGAAAGGTACGAGCAGTACTTC. The chain recombines TRBV6-1 with TRBJ2-7; 8 nucleotides line up with TRBD1. Germline assignment: CDR1 MNHNS and CDR2 SASEGT. The J segment lost 4 bases and the V segment lost 3 bases, leaving 5 bases of the junction unmatched. The CDR3 consists of 14 residues.

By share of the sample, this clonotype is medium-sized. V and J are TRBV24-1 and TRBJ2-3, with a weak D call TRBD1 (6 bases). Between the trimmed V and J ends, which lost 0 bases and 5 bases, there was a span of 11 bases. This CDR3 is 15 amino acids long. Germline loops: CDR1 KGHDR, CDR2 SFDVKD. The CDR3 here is CATSDLSGDLDTQYF. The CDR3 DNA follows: TGTGCCACCAGTGATTTGTCAGGGGATCTAGATACGCAGTATTTT.

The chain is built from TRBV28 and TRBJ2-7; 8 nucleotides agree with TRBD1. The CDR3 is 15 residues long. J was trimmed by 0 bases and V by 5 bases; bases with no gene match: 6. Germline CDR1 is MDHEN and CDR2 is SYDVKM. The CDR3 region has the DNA TGTGCCAGCAGTCCTCGGACAGGGAGCTCCTACGAGCAGTACTTC. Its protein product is CASSPRTGSSYEQYF.

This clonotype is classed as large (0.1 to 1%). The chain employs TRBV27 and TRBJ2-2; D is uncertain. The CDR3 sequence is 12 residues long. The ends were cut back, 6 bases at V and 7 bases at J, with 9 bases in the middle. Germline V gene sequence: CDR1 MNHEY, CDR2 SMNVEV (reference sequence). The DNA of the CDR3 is TGTGCCAGCAGACATGGTAACGGGGAGCTGTTTTTT. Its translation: CASRHGNGELFF.

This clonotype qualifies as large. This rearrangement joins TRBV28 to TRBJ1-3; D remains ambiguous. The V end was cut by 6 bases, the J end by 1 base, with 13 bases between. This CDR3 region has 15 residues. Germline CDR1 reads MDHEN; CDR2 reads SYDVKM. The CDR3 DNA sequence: TGTGCCAGCAGAGGTCGAGTCGGGTCTGGAAACACCATATATTTT. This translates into CASRGRVGSGNTIYF.

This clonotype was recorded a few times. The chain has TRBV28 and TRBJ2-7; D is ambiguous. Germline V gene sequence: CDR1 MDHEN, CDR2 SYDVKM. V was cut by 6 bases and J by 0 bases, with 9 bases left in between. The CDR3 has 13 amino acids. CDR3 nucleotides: TGTGCCAGCAGCCGCGGATTCTCCTACGAGCAGTACTTC. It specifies CASSRGFSYEQYF.